Sequencing of this T cell receptor (beta chain) was carried out in a study of T cell changes during pregnancy in multiple sclerosis (dated by TCRdb to between 2018 and 2020). Regarding the study in general: Changes in the T cell repertoire over the course of pregnancy were examined in this study in women with multiple sclerosis.

Libraries were prepared through the immunoSEQ multiplex PCR assay. TCRdb carries this immuneACCESS record with in-frame sequences only. Its versions omit some clonotypes, under half of them owing to an unresolved V gene in the studies checked, with the rest unexplained. The sample profile shows tens of thousands of clones; 94% of them were found once. Jointly, the top ten make up approximately 0.15% of the sample. A word on this clone: Its recognized antigen is unknown. The sample holds no much larger clone one base away, and base qualities are not on file.

Relative to germline, V is missing 2 bases and J is missing 4 bases, with 5 bases of the junction outside any gene match. CDR1 and CDR2 were assigned from the germline V gene as MDHEN and SYDVKM. The CDR3 goes from the cysteine to the phenylalanine over 16 residues. Only the CDR3 DNA is retained, 48 bases long and in frame from the first base. The receptor was isolated from a female donor with multiple sclerosis, enrolled in a pregnancy study. Material: CD4+ T cells from peripheral blood mononuclear cells, obtained after pregnancy. The rearrangement joined TRBV28 to TRBJ2-2; 9 central nucleotides agree with TRBD1. In nucleotides, the sequence is TGTGCCAGCAGTTTAGGAACAGGGGGCGGCACCGGGGAGCTGTTTTTT. It is translated as CASSLGTGGGTGELFF.